The subject of this entry is one T cell receptor (beta chain). Its recognized antigen is unknown. Qualities for individual bases were not recorded, and no much larger clone is one base off. The roughly 37 donors, aged 6 to 90 years, were systemically healthy Caucasian individuals from Russia. Each donor gave approximately 9.4 milliliters of peripheral blood, drawn into EDTA-treated Vacutainer tubes. Ficoll-Paque density-gradient centrifugation was used to isolate PBMCs, with at least 6.5 million per sample. Total RNA was extracted from PBMCs with Trizol reagent, with at least 6 micrograms obtained per sample. For every donor, an aliquot of PBMCs went through flow cytometry to measure the percentages of naive CD45RAhigh/CD27high T cells. The method behind the library was 5' RACE. Sequencing took place on an Illumina HiSeq 2500. The second PCR ran for roughly 7 to 12 cycles and used a J-beta primer mix along with a sample-barcoded 5' primer. A template-switch 5' adaptor carrying 12 random nucleotides introduced a unique molecular identifier onto each TCR beta cDNA molecule. Each sample yielded at least 2.5 million CDR3-containing paired-end reads. First-strand cDNA was synthesized from all RNA with the Mint cDNA synthesis kit, primed by a TRBC-specific oligonucleotide. After uracil-DNA glycosylase treatment, a first 18-cycle PCR used universal primers M1SS and BC2_uni_R on all cDNA. In the source study's methods: Each sample was normalized by randomly selecting 1 million high-quality reads, each carrying a distinct molecular identifier. Instead of being binned into consensus sequences, reads that shared molecular identifiers were thrown out. MiTCR, with a Q25 quality threshold and the strictest error-elimination algorithm, was used for CDR3 identification, clonotype clustering and error correction. A nonparametric unseen species model with Euler transformation was used to estimate a lower bound on total TCR beta diversity. TCRdb's own reprocessing of the public reads used fastp at Q25 and MiXCR and kept productive beta chains. CDR3 protein duplicates are merged, each entry listing the most common genes and DNA. The V and J calls reflect TCRdb's pipeline rather than the authors' work. The table for this sample lists around 870,000 distinct CDR3 sequences; roughly 26% of them were counted only once. The ten largest clones add up to roughly 17% of the sample.

The data were obtained in a study of blood T cells in healthy people across ages (dated by TCRdb to 2013 to 2016). Looking at the study overall: In model experiments, roughly one uniquely barcoded TCR beta cDNA molecule per two T cells was captured by template switching. Age-related changes in TCR beta repertoire diversity were measured in the study by deep sequencing normalized with unique cDNA molecular identifiers. The donors were split into four age groups: young (average 16 years), middle-aged (more than 35), aged (roughly 65) and long-lived (approximately 89). To avoid experimental bias, donors of different ages were randomly spread across the sequencing lanes. The study analyzed two additional independent replicas of 1 million unique cDNA reads from the same blood draw for two donors, one aged 18 to 29 and one aged 80 or older. Study-wide findings and limitations: Because profiling used bulk unsorted PBMCs, naive and antigen-experienced compartments could not be compared conclusively. Observed TCR beta diversity correlated strongly with the percentage of naive T cells measured by flow cytometry. Observed TCR beta diversity per million T cells fell roughly linearly with age, and a significant reduction was already apparent by age about 36. Total diversity estimates from one million sequenced T cells were considered lower bounds and underestimates. Because donor CMV infection status was unknown, age-related changes in expanded clonotypes were potentially confounded. The long-lived group showed more naive CD4+ T cells, fewer expanded clones and increased TCR diversity than the aged group, suggesting age selection.

The CDR3 holds 12 amino acids from the cysteine to the phenylalanine. CDR3 DNA only is kept here, 36 bases in frame from base 1. V and J lose 4 bases and 7 bases, and a span of 10 bases separates them. In the germline V gene (reference sequence), CDR1 corresponds to DFQATT and CDR2 to SNEGSKA. The receptor was derived from a woman aged 80 or older in good health. The material sequenced was blood. Recombination connected TRBV20-1 to TRBJ1-4, with the D gene not clear enough to name. For the CDR3, the sequence is CSATGRTEKLFF. The sequenced DNA is TGCAGTGCTACCGGTCGCACTGAAAAACTGTTTTTT.